Listed here is a single T cell receptor (beta chain). The data belong to a study of control samples from healthy donors and cancer patients. V was pared by 1 base and J by 4 bases, with 14 bases between. Germline V gene data show CDR1 as SGDLS and CDR2 as YYNGEE. The CDR3 contains 15 residues. Libraries were prepared by immunoSEQ multiplex PCR; TCRdb keeps only in-frame clonotypes and omits some of them. The data contain 45,000 to 60,000 clones, around 94% of them seen just once; the ten biggest clones take up 4%. The chain carries TRBV9 and TRBJ2-5; D perhaps matches TRBD1 (5 bases). Sequencing used blood. The receptor comes from a man between 25 and 39 years old in good health. The CDR3 DNA sequence: TGTGCCAGCAGCGTAAGGGGCAGGGCAGGAGAGACCCAGTACTTC. Protein: CASSVRGRAGETQYF.